This T cell receptor (beta chain) derives from a study of human T cells and chemical hapten exposure. This clonotype was counted many times. TCRdb redid the calling of the RACE reads with MiXCR, one entry per CDR3 protein. The table includes some 360,000 distinct CDR3 sequences, roughly 4.6% detected once. Regarding time point: pre-sensitization, week 0. Treatment meaning: therapeutic diphenylcyclopropenone sensitization with weekly scalp DPC. CDR1 is MNHNY, CDR2 SVGAGI, per germline (reference sequence). CDR3 length: 13 residues. With 7 bases clipped from V and 8 bases from J, the junction kept 8 bases outside the gene matches.

This receptor was obtained from a woman aged 45-65 years with alopecia areata. Some clones in this sample may be carry-over from other donors' samples. Source: whole blood, taken in connection with sensitization to the hapten diphenylcyclopropenone (DPC). The rearrangement joins TRBV6-6 to TRBJ1-2, with 9 bases that match TRBD1. The CDR3 loop is CASIPGQGWGYTF. The DNA of the CDR3 is TGTGCCAGCATTCCCGGACAGGGGTGGGGCTACACCTTC.